Listed below are T cell receptor beta chains from one sample, sequenced in a study of regulatory T cells in long-lasting Graves disease. TCRdb reprocessed the multiplex PCR reads via MiXCR and lists one record per CDR3 protein. The table shows 530,000 or so distinct CDR3 sequences, with about 16% occurring only once. This sample also appeared in a second study, on T cells in Graves' hyperthyroidism and ophthalmopathy.

The sequenced sample was peripheral blood mononuclear cells (PBMCs), obtained at new diagnosis, from a patient treated with antithyroid drugs. The receptors here all came from a man aged 18 to 29 with Graves disease. Each CDR3 is given with its conserved first and last residue. Each record gives: D gene, clone size, J gene, V gene, CDR3 DNA, CDR3 protein. The D gene is left open where the match is weak. The size entry is marked missing in some rows and otherwise reads once, few, many or a size class.

>TRBD1|many|TRBJ1-3|TRBV2
TGTGCCAGCAGTGCAGACAGGGCTGGAAACACCATATATTTT
CASSADRAGNTIYF
>TRBD2|many|TRBJ2-5|TRBV11-2
TGTGCCAGCACGCCGCCGGGACTAGCGATAGGAGAGACCCAGTACTTC
CASTPPGLAIGETQYF
>TRBD2|few|TRBJ2-5|TRBV29-1
TGCAGCGTTGCAGCGGGAGTGGAGACCCAGTACTTC
CSVAAGVETQYF
>TRBD2|few|TRBJ2-7|TRBV5-8
TGTGCCAGCAGCGGGGTTACTAGCGGGAGCTCCTACGAGCAGTACTTC
CASSGVTSGSSYEQYF
>.|.|TRBJ1-2|TRBV3-1
TGTGCCAGCAGCCGGCGACAGATGCCGCCTTATGGCTACACCTTC
CASSRRQMPPYGYTF
>.|many|TRBJ1-3|TRBV7-9
TGTGCCAGCAGCTCGGACCTATCTGGAAACACCATATATTTT
CASSSDLSGNTIYF
>.|many|TRBJ2-5|TRBV12-3/TRBV12-4
TGTGCCAGCAGTCTTAAACTAGGGCTGGTGGAGACCCAGTACTTC
CASSLKLGLVETQYF
>.|many|TRBJ2-5|TRBV12-3/TRBV12-4
TGTGCCAGCCGCTCAAACGAGGAGACCCAGTACTTC
CASRSNEETQYF
>TRBD1|few|TRBJ2-1|TRBV6-1
TGTGCCAGGGGACAGGGACTCTACAATGAGCAGTTCTTC
CARGQGLYNEQFF
>TRBD2|many|TRBJ2-1|TRBV11-2
TGTGCCAGCAGCTTAGATTTCGGTTTGCCTAGCGGGAGGACCAGCTCCTACAATGAGCAGTTCTTC
CASSLDFGLPSGRTSSYNEQFF
>.|many|TRBJ1-4|TRBV12-3/TRBV12-4
TGTGCCAGCAGTTTAAGCCGGGCCGGGGATGAAAAACTGTTTTTT
CASSLSRAGDEKLFF
>TRBD1|few|TRBJ1-2|TRBV7-9
TGTGCCAGCAGCCGCGGGACAGGGGGAGGCTACACCTTC
CASSRGTGGGYTF
>.|many|TRBJ2-1|TRBV5-1
TGCGCCAGCAGCTTGGAACTGTATTCTGGGTCCTACAATGAGCAGTTCTTC
CASSLELYSGSYNEQFF
>TRBD1|many|TRBJ2-7|TRBV6-2/TRBV6-3
TGTGCCAGCAGTGAATTGGACAGGGCCGAGCAGTACTTC
CASSELDRAEQYF
>TRBD2|.|TRBJ2-1|TRBV30
TGTGCCTGGAGTTCGGCTAGCGGGTTCAATGAGCAGTTCTTC
CAWSSASGFNEQFF
>.|many|TRBJ2-1|TRBV5-1
TGCGCCAGCAGCTTGAGCGGCTCCCAGGCCAATGAGCAGTTCTTC
CASSLSGSQANEQFF
>.|many|TRBJ2-1|TRBV28
TGTGCCAGCACCCCAGGGGTTAGGTCCTACAATGAGCAGTTCTTC
CASTPGVRSYNEQFF
>.|many|TRBJ2-7|TRBV3-1
TGTGCCAGCAGCCAAGCGTACTACGAGCAGTACTTC
CASSQAYYEQYF
>TRBD1|.|TRBJ2-1|TRBV20-1
TGCAGGGGACAGGGGGCGGGCTATGAGCAGTTCTTC
CRGQGAGYEQFF
>.|many|TRBJ2-7|TRBV11-2
TGTGCCAGCGGCCCGTTTGGGGGTGGATACGAGCAGTACTTC
CASGPFGGGYEQYF
>TRBD2|few|TRBJ2-2|TRBV6-6
TGTGCCAGCAGTTACTCGGGGACTAGCCTCATGAGGAACACCGGGGAGCTGTTTTTT
CASSYSGTSLMRNTGELFF
>TRBD2|.|TRBJ2-1|TRBV13
TGTGCCAGCAGCGAGGGGACTAGCAATGAGCAGTTCTTC
CASSEGTSNEQFF
>.|many|TRBJ2-3|TRBV20-1
TGCAGTGCTAGTCCCGGGGGCGCGAGCACAGATACGCAGTATTTT
CSASPGGASTDTQYF
>TRBD2|.|TRBJ2-5|TRBV12-3/TRBV12-4
TGTGCCAGCAGCTCGGGACTAGCGGGAGTTGGAGAGACCCAGTACTTC
CASSSGLAGVGETQYF
>TRBD1|many|TRBJ1-4|TRBV30
TGTGCCTGGAGTGCAAGGACAGGGGGTAATGAAAAACTGTTTTTT
CAWSARTGGNEKLFF
>.|.|TRBJ2-7|TRBV9
TGTGCCAGCAGCGTAGAAGGGACCGCCTCCTACGAGCAGTACTTC
CASSVEGTASYEQYF
>.|many|TRBJ1-5|TRBV6-2/TRBV6-3
TGTGCCAGCAGTTATCAGCCCCAGCATTTT
CASSYQPQHF